The 30 T cell receptor beta chains reported below all come from one sample, sequenced in a study of blood T cell repertoires in COVID-19. TCRdb's copy holds only in-frame clones and misses some; the assay was immunoSEQ multiplex PCR. The table lists about 87,000 clones, around three quarters of them singletons. Sequences were obtained from peripheral blood. The receptors come from a woman in her 50s with acute or convalescent COVID-19.

The chain links TRBV6-5 to TRBJ1-1; TRBD1 is a possible D gene (5 bases). Germline loops: CDR1 MNHEY, CDR2 SVGAGI. The germline V and J ends were trimmed by 2 bases and 3 bases, with 16 bases remaining between them. The CDR3 sequence is 16 residues long. CDR3 sequence reads: CASSYSIGGGDTEAFF. The CDR3 DNA follows: TGTGCCAGCAGTTACAGTATCGGGGGAGGGGACACTGAAGCTTTCTTT.

The chain combines TRBV5-8 with TRBJ2-5; 8 bases agree with TRBD2. V was pared by 4 bases and J by 7 bases, with 0 bases of the junction left unmatched. CDR1 is SGHTS and CDR2 is YDEGEE in the germline V gene. This CDR3 contains 11 residues. The CDR3 protein is CASSREGTQYF. CDR3 DNA: TGTGCCAGCAGCCGGGAGGGGACCCAGTACTTC.

This chain uses TRBV19 with TRBJ1-2, with 7 bases lining up with TRBD1. V trimming: 4 bases; J trimming: 8 bases; junction bases outside the gene matches: 19. The CDR3 is made up of 17 amino acids. Germline V lookup: CDR1 LNHDA, CDR2 SQIVND (reference sequence). The CDR3 DNA sequence: TGTGCCAGTAGTACTCCCCCCGGGACAGAGACTCGAAGAGGCTACACCTTC. It is translated as CASSTPPGTETRRGYTF.

This clone was detected a few times. The chain links TRBV30 to TRBJ1-2, with no clear D. V dropped 4 bases and J dropped 4 bases, with 13 bases sitting between them. The length of the CDR3 is 13 residues. Germline V gene sequence: CDR1 GTSNPN, CDR2 SVGIG (reference sequence). In nucleotides, the CDR3 is TGTGCCTGGAACGCCGGTGTCGGCTATGGCTACACCTTC. Its translation: CAWNAGVGYGYTF.

This chain connects TRBV3-1 (or the pseudogene TRBV3-2) to TRBJ2-3; D not certain. Germline values: CDR1 LGHDT, CDR2 YNNKEL (reference sequence). The germline V and J ends were trimmed by 2 bases and 3 bases, with 9 bases remaining between them. The CDR3 runs 14 residues. CDR3 in amino acids: CASSQLIRTDTQYF. The CDR3 DNA is TGTGCCAGCAGCCAACTCATCAGGACAGATACGCAGTATTTT.

This clone occurred a few times. The chain carries TRBV2 and TRBJ2-7; 7 nucleotides line up with TRBD1. CDR1 is SNHLY, CDR2 FYNNEI, per germline. The CDR3 length is 14 residues. V was clipped by 6 bases and J by 1 base; unmatched bases: 6. The CDR3 loop is CASRSQGNSYEQYF. The CDR3 nucleotides are TGTGCCAGCAGGTCACAGGGGAATTCCTACGAGCAGTACTTC. Together with reference TRBV2 and TRBJ2-7, the CDR3 gives the full variable domain: EPEVTQTPSHQVTQMGQEVILRCVPISNHLYFYWYRQILGQKVEFLVSFYNNEISEKSEIFDDQFSVERPDGSNFTLKIRSTKLEDSAMYFCASRSQGNSYEQYFGPGTRLTVT.

The V and J genes are TRBV12-3 or TRBV12-4 and TRBJ1-5; D is unresolved. V dropped 3 bases and J dropped 4 bases, with 7 bases sitting between them. This CDR3 spans 13 amino acids. CDR3: CASSFEENQPQHF. The CDR3 coding sequence is TGTGCCAGCAGTTTTGAGGAGAATCAGCCCCAGCATTTT.

This chain joins TRBV7-2 and TRBJ1-5; no firm D call. Germline V gene lookup returns CDR1 SGHTA and CDR2 FQGNSA. CDR3 length equals 15 residues. Trimming shortened V by 1 base and J by 3 bases, and 10 bases separated the two germline ends. In DNA form, the CDR3 reads TGTGCCAGCAGCTTAGAAGACGGGTCCAATCAGCCCCAGCATTTT. The encoded protein is CASSLEDGSNQPQHF.

This chain links TRBV4-2 with TRBJ2-2; 9 bases match TRBD2. The CDR3 covers 17 residues. The J segment lost 2 bases and the V segment lost 1 base, leaving 5 bases of the junction unmatched. Germline V gene sequence: CDR1 LGHNA, CDR2 YNFKEQ. CDR3 nucleotide sequence: TGTGCCAGCAGCCAAGGGCTAGCGGGGATCAACACCGGGGAGCTGTTTTTT. Amino acids: CASSQGLAGINTGELFF.

The V and J genes are TRBV5-5 and TRBJ1-2, with 7 bases identical to TRBD1. The CDR3 spans 17 residues. Per germline, CDR1 SGHKS and CDR2 YYEKEE (reference sequence). Germline trimming cut 0 bases from V and 7 bases from J; bases unmatched to any gene: 15. This CDR3 is CASSLGSLGGQSGGYTF. The DNA of the CDR3 is TGTGCCAGCAGCTTGGGTTCCCTGGGGGGACAGAGCGGTGGCTACACCTTC. The full variable domain, in which reference TRBV5-5 and TRBJ1-2 provide the parts outside the CDR3, is DAGVTQSPTHLIKTRGQQVTLRCSPISGHKSVSWYQQVLGQGPQFIFQYYEKEERGRGNFPDRFSARQFPNYSSELNVNALLLGDSALYLCASSLGSLGGQSGGYTFGSGTRLTVV.

This rearrangement joins TRBV5-1 to TRBJ2-7; D unresolved. Germline CDR1 is SGHRS and CDR2 is YFSETQ. There are 16 residues in the CDR3. The V gene lost 2 bases and the J gene lost 0 bases, with 15 bases spanning the gap. The DNA of the CDR3 is TGCGCCAGCAGCTTAGATCTATCCTCAAGCTCCTACGAGCAGTACTTC. Protein: CASSLDLSSSSYEQYF. Looking up the rest from reference TRBV5-1 and TRBJ2-7 gives the full variable domain: KAGVTQTPRYLIKTRGQQVTLSCSPISGHRSVSWYQQTPGQGLQFLFEYFSETQRNKGNFPGRFSGRQFSNSRSEMNVSTLELGDSALYLCASSLDLSSSSYEQYFGPGTRLTVT.

This clone is a singleton in its sample. The chain recombines TRBV14 with TRBJ2-5, with D maybe TRBD2 (6 bases). The CDR3 sequence is 15 residues long. V shed 2 bases and J shed 5 bases, with 15 bases lying between them. The germline V gene encodes CDR1 SGHDN and CDR2 FVKESK. The CDR3, as DNA: TGTGCCAGCAGCCAACCTAGACTAGGTCTGGAGACCCAGTACTTC. Its protein is CASSQPRLGLETQYF.

The chain joins TRBV5-6 to TRBJ2-3; 13 bases match TRBD2. Losses at the gene ends were 4 bases for V and 3 bases for J; bases not matched to a gene: 2. CDR1 is SGHDT and CDR2 is YYEEEE in the germline V gene. This CDR3 contains 15 residues. CDR3 amino acids: CASSTTSGGTDTQYF. In DNA form, the CDR3 reads TGTGCCAGCAGCACGACTAGCGGGGGGACAGATACGCAGTATTTT.

Worth noting for this clone: The same CDR3 also results from other DNA sequences found in this sample. V gene TRBV4-3 combines with J gene TRBJ1-2; 7 bases align to TRBD1. J was trimmed by 2 bases and V by 0 bases; bases with no gene match: 3. Germline V gives CDR1 LGHNA, CDR2 YSLEER. The CDR3 consists of 15 residues. Here the CDR3 DNA reads TGCGCCAGCAGCCAAGATCCGACAGGGAACTATGGCTACACCTTC. Protein product: CASSQDPTGNYGYTF.

The chain uses TRBV27 and TRBJ1-5; perhaps TRBD1 as D (6 bases). In germline, CDR1 is MNHEY, CDR2 SMNVEV (reference sequence). The CDR3 extends over 14 amino acids. The V and J ends lost 5 bases and 6 bases respectively, with 14 bases between them. The CDR3 DNA sequence: TGTGCCAGCAGTCTACAGGGCCCAGGTCAGCCCCAGCATTTT. Residues: CASSLQGPGQPQHF.

The V call is TRBV6-2 or TRBV6-3, the J call TRBJ1-5; the D gene is possibly TRBD1 (6 bases). V lost 0 bases and J lost 3, with 9 bases in between. Germline V CDR1 and CDR2: MNHEY, SVGEGT. CDR3 size: 15 residues. Here the CDR3 reads CASSYSGQFNQPQHF. DNA for the CDR3: TGTGCCAGCAGTTACTCTGGACAGTTCAATCAGCCCCAGCATTTT.

This chain links TRBV7-9 with TRBJ2-5, with 11 bases identical to TRBD2. Trimming at V came to 8 bases and at J to 2 bases, leaving 7 bases not matched to a gene. The germline gives CDR1 SEHNR, CDR2 FQNEAQ (reference sequence). The CDR3 is 15 residues long. CDR3 region: CASEKGLAVQETQYF. In nucleotides, the CDR3 is TGTGCCAGCGAAAAGGGACTAGCGGTTCAAGAGACCCAGTACTTC.

This clone occurred a few times. The chain uses TRBV10-3 and TRBJ1-1; maybe TRBD1 (5 bases). Germline-derived CDR1 and CDR2 are ENHRY and SYGVKD. The CDR3 has 13 amino acids. Trimming pared 11 bases from V and 0 bases from J, leaving 13 bases between. The CDR3 loop reads CAARQSLNTEAFF. In DNA, the CDR3 is TGTGCCGCCAGACAGTCTTTGAACACTGAAGCTTTCTTT.

This chain links TRBV27 with TRBJ2-1, with D perhaps TRBD2 (7 bases). Germline CDR1 is MNHEY and CDR2 is SMNVEV (reference sequence). V shed 2 bases and J shed 3 bases, with 14 bases lying between them. CDR3 size: 16 residues. The CDR3: CASSLTGGLLYNEQFF. The CDR3 nucleotides read TGTGCCAGCAGTTTAACGGGGGGCCTACTCTACAATGAGCAGTTCTTC.

The chain joins TRBV10-2 to TRBJ2-5; 11 bases are shared with TRBD2. CDR1 WSHSY and CDR2 SAAADI come from the germline V gene. The length of the CDR3 is 16 residues. The junction had 6 bases not matched to a gene; V was cut back by 4 bases and J by 2 bases. Here the CDR3 reads CASSALAGGRQETQYF. The CDR3 DNA reads as TGCGCCAGCAGTGCATTAGCGGGGGGGCGACAAGAGACCCAGTACTTC.

This clone appeared a single time. The chain carries TRBV10-1 and TRBJ1-2; the D gene is possibly TRBD1 (5 bases). V lost 8 bases to trimming and J lost 7 bases, with 23 bases between them. The CDR3 spans 15 residues. Germline assignment: CDR1 WNHNN and CDR2 SYGVQD (reference sequence). Here the CDR3 reads CASGGTQLEGCGYTF. CDR3 DNA: TGCGCCAGCGGCGGGACTCAATTAGAAGGGTGTGGCTACACCTTC.

The chain recombines TRBV25-1 with TRBJ2-3, with 13 bases fitting TRBD2. This CDR3 is built from 15 residues. In germline, CDR1 is MGHDK, CDR2 SYGVNS. Trimming took 4 bases from V and 6 from J; bases not matched to a gene: 4. For the CDR3, the DNA is TGTGCCAGCAGTGGGACTAGCGGGGGAGGGGATACGCAGTATTTT. This sequence encodes CASSGTSGGGDTQYF. The full variable domain, with the rest looked up from reference TRBV25-1 and TRBJ2-3, is EADIYQTPRYLVIGTGKKITLECSQTMGHDKMYWYQQDPGMELHLIHYSYGVNSTEKGDLSSESTVSRIRTEHFPLTLESARPSHTSQYLCASSGTSGGGDTQYFGPGTRLTVL.

The chain has TRBV14 and TRBJ1-3; D not certain. Trimming left V 5 bases short and J 0 bases short, with 20 bases between. The CDR3 loop spans 18 amino acids. Looked up from germline, CDR1 is SGHDN and CDR2 is FVKESK. The chain's CDR3 is CASSGLGSSRLSGNTIYF. The CDR3 DNA reads TGTGCCAGCAGCGGCTTGGGCAGTTCCCGTCTCTCTGGAAACACCATATATTTT.

The rearrangement uses TRBV11-3 and TRBJ2-1; no definite D call. Germline assignment: CDR1 SGHNT and CDR2 YENEEA. The CDR3 contains 14 residues. Trimming removed 5 bases from V and 2 bases from J, with 10 bases in between. DNA of the CDR3: TGTGCCAGCAGCCCATCCAATGCCTACAATGAGCAGTTCTTC. Its protein product is CASSPSNAYNEQFF.

V is TRBV27 and J is TRBJ1-2; D is unresolved. This CDR3 is 15 amino acids long. Germline assignment: CDR1 MNHEY and CDR2 SMNVEV (reference sequence). V was cut by 4 bases and J by 5 bases, with 17 bases left in between. The CDR3 DNA reads as TGTGCCAGCAGTTCGCGGGAAGGGATCGGATATGGCTACACCTTC. Encoded protein: CASSSREGIGYGYTF.

CDR3 in DNA: TGTGCCAGCAGCTTTAGTAACACTGAAGCTTTCTTT. Translating gives CASSFSNTEAFF. The chain has TRBV7-2 and TRBJ1-1; no firm D call. Deletions cut 3 bases from V and 2 bases from J, with 4 bases between. The germline V gene encodes CDR1 SGHTA and CDR2 FQGNSA. The CDR3 is 12 amino acids.

The chain uses TRBV4-2 and TRBJ1-2, with D maybe TRBD1 (5 bases). The CDR3 runs 15 residues. The germline CDR1 and CDR2 sequences are LGHNA and YNFKEQ. The ends were cut back, 1 base at V and 3 bases at J, with 12 bases in the middle. CDR3 bases: TGTGCCAGCAGCCAAGTGTTGGGGCGAGACTATGGCTACACCTTC. It specifies CASSQVLGRDYGYTF.

CDR3 sequence reads: CASGTSNSNQPQHF. The CDR3 DNA follows: TGTGCCAGCGGTACAAGTAATAGCAATCAGCCCCAGCATTTT. The J gene is TRBJ1-5, the V gene TRBV28; unclear D gene. Germline V lookup: CDR1 MDHEN, CDR2 SYDVKM. Trimming took 8 bases from V and 0 from J, leaving 11 bases between them. The length of the CDR3 is 14 residues. The complete variable domain, with remaining parts taken from reference TRBV28 and TRBJ1-5, reads DVKVTQSSRYLVKRTGEKVFLECVQDMDHENMFWYRQDPGLGLRLIYFSYDVKMKEKGDIPEGYSVSREKKERFSLILESASTNQTSMYLCASGTSNSNQPQHFGDGTRLSIL.

This rearrangement joins TRBV28 to TRBJ2-7; D gene ambiguous. Germline CDR1 MDHEN, CDR2 SYDVKM. The ends were cut back, 7 bases at V and 1 base at J, with 11 bases in the middle. CDR3 length: 13 residues. The CDR3 region is CASTPGSSYEQYF. The CDR3 coding sequence is TGTGCCAGCACTCCCGGTTCTTCCTACGAGCAGTACTTC.

The chain uses TRBV5-1 and TRBJ1-1; 11 bases align to TRBD1. Germline loops: CDR1 SGHRS, CDR2 YFSETQ. Trimming at V came to 2 bases and at J to 0 bases, leaving 3 bases not matched to a gene. This CDR3 has 16 residues. The CDR3 coding sequence is TGCGCCAGCAGCTTTGGGACAGGGGGGATGAACACTGAAGCTTTCTTT. Residues: CASSFGTGGMNTEAFF.